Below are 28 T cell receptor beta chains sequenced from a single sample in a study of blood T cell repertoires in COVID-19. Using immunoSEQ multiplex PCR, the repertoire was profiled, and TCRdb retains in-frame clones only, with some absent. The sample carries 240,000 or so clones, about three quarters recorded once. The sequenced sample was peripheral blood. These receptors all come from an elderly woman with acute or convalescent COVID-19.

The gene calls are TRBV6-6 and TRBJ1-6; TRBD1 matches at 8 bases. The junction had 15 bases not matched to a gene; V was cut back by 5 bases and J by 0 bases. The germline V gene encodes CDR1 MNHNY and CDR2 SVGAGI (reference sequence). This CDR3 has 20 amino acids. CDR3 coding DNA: TGTGCCAGCAGTCCCTCAGGGAATAACAGGGGGAGCTCCTATAATTCACCCCTCCACTTT. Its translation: CASSPSGNNRGSSYNSPLHF.

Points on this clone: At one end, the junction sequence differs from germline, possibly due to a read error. CDR3 amino acids: CASSDRGLKTEAFF. CDR3 DNA sequence: TGTGCCAGCTCAGACAGGGGGTTGAAGACTGAAGCTTTCTTT. The rearrangement links TRBV18 to TRBJ1-1; 9 positions match TRBD1. Germline lookup yields CDR1 KGHSH and CDR2 LQKENI. The CDR3 spans 14 residues.

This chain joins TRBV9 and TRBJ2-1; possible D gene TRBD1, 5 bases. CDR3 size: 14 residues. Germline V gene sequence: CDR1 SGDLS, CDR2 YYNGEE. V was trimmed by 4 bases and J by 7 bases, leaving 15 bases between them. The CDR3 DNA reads TGTGCCAGCAGCCGCCAGGGCGGTGGGAATGAGCAGTTCTTC. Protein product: CASSRQGGGNEQFF. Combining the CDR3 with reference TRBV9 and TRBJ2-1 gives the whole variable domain DSGVTQTPKHLITATGQRVTLRCSPRSGDLSVYWYQQSLDQGLQFLIQYYNGEERAKGNILERFSAQQFPDLHSELNLSSLELGDSALYFCASSRQGGGNEQFFGPGTRLTVL.

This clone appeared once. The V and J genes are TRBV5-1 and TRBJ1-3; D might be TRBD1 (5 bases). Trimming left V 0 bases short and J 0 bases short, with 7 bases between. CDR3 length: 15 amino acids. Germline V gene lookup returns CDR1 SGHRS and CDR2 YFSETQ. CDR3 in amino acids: CASSLGQTSGNTIYF. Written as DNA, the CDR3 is TGCGCCAGCAGCTTGGGACAGACCTCTGGAAACACCATATATTTT.

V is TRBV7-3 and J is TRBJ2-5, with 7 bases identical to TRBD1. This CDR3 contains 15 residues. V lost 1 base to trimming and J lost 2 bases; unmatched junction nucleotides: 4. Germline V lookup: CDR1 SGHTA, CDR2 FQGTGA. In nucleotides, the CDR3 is TGTGCCAGCAGCTTAAAGGGGACAGTACAAGAGACCCAGTACTTC. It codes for CASSLKGTVQETQYF.

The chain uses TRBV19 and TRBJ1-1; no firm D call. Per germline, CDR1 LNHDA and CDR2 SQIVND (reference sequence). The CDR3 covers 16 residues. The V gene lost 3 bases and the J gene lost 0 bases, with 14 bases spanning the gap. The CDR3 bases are TGTGCCAGTAGTATTTTTTTCCAGACTGTGAACACTGAAGCTTTCTTT. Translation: CASSIFFQTVNTEAFF. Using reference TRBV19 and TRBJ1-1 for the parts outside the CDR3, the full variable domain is DGGITQSPKYLFRKEGQNVTLSCEQNLNHDAMYWYRQDPGQGLRLIYYSQIVNDFQKGDIAEGYSVSREKKESFPLTVTSAQKNPTAFYLCASSIFFQTVNTEAFFGQGTRLTVV.

This CDR3 reads CASSPEVAGTQYF. The CDR3, as DNA: TGTGCCAGCTCACCGGAGGTGGCAGGGACCCAGTACTTC. The chain carries TRBV18 and TRBJ2-5, with D possibly matching TRBD2 (5 bases). V was pared by 3 bases and J by 7 bases, with 12 bases between. CDR1 and CDR2 from the germline V gene are KGHSH and LQKENI. This CDR3 contains 13 residues.

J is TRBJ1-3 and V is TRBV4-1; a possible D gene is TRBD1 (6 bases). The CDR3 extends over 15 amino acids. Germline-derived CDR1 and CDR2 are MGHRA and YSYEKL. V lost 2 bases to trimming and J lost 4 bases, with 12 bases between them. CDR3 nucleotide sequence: TGCGCCAGCAGCCAACCCAGGGGCCAGGGAAACACCATATATTTT. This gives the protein CASSQPRGQGNTIYF.

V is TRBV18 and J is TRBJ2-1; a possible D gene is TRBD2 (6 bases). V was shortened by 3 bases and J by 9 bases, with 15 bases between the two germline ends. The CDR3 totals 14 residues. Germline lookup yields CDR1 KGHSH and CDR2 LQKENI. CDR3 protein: CASSPDRGAGEQFF. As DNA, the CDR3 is TGTGCCAGCTCACCCGATCGGGGAGCGGGTGAGCAGTTCTTC.

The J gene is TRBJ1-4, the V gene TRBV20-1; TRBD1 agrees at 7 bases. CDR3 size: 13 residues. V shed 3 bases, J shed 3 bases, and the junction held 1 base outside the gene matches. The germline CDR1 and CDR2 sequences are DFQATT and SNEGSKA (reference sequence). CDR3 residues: CSASGTANEKLFF. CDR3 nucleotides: TGCAGTGCTAGTGGGACAGCTAATGAAAAACTGTTTTTT.

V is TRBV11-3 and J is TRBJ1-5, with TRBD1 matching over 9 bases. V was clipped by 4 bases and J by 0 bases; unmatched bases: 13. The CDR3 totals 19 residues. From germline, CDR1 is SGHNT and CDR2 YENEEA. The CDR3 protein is CASSYLTGQGWTSNQPQHF. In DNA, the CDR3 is TGTGCCAGCAGCTACCTTACTGGACAGGGGTGGACTAGCAATCAGCCCCAGCATTTT.

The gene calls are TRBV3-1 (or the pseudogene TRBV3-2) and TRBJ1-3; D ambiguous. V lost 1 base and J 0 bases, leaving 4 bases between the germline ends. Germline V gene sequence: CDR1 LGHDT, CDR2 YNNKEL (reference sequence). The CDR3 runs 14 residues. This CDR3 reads CASSQVLSGNTIYF. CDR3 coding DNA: TGTGCCAGCAGCCAAGTCCTCTCTGGAAACACCATATATTTT.

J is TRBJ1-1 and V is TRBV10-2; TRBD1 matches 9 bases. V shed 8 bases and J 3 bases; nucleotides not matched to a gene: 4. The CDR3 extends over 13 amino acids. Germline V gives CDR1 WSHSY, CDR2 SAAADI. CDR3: CASGQGIDTEAFF. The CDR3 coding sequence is TGCGCCAGCGGACAGGGGATTGACACTGAAGCTTTCTTT.

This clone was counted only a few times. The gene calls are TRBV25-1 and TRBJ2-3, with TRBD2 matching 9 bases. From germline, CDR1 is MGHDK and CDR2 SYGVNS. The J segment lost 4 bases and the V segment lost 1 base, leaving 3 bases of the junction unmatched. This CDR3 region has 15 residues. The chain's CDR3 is CASSEWPSGADTQYF. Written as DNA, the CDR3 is TGTGCCAGCAGTGAATGGCCTAGCGGGGCAGATACGCAGTATTTT.

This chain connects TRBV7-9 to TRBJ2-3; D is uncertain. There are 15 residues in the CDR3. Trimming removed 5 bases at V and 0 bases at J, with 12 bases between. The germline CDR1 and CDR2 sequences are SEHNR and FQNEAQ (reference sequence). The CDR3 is CASSASESSTDTQYF. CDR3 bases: TGTGCCAGCAGCGCCAGCGAGAGTAGCACAGATACGCAGTATTTT.

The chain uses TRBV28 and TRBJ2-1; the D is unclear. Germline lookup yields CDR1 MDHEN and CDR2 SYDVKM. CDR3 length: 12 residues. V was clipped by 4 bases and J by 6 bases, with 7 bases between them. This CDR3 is CASSSQSNEQFF. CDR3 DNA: TGTGCCAGCAGTTCACAGAGCAATGAGCAGTTCTTC.

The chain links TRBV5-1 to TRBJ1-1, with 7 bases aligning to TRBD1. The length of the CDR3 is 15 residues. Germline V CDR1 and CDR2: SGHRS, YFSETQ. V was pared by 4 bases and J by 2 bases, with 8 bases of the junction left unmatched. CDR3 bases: TGCGCCAGCAGCCTAATACAGGGGCCCAACACTGAAGCTTTCTTT. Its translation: CASSLIQGPNTEAFF.

The CDR3 DNA reads as TGTGCCAGCAGCCTCCGGACTAGCGGGGCCCTGGGGGAGCAGTACTTC. Translating it yields CASSLRTSGALGEQYF. The V and J genes are TRBV3-1 (or the pseudogene TRBV3-2) and TRBJ2-7, with 12 bases lining up with TRBD2. V was clipped by 4 bases and J by 7 bases; unmatched bases: 11. Germline V gene data show CDR1 as LGHDT and CDR2 as YNNKEL (reference sequence). The CDR3 contains 16 residues.

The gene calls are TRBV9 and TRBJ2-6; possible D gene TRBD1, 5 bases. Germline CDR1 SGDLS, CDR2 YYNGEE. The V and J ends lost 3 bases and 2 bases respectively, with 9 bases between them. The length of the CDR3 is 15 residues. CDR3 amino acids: CASSGLGAGANVLTF. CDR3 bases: TGTGCCAGCAGCGGTTTAGGGGCTGGGGCCAACGTCCTGACTTTC.

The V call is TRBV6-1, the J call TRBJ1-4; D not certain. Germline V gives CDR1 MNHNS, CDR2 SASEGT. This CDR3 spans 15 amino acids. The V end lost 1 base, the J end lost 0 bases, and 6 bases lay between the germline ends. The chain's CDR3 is CASSEGTATNEKLFF. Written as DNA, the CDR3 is TGTGCCAGCAGTGAAGGTACAGCAACTAATGAAAAACTGTTTTTT.

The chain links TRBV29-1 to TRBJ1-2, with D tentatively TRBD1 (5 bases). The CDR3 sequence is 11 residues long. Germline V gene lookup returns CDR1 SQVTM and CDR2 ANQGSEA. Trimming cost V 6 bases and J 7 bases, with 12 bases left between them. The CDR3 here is CSVDKSGGYTF. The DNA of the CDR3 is TGCAGCGTGGACAAATCCGGTGGCTACACCTTC. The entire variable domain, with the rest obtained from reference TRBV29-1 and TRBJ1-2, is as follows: SAVISQKPSRDICQRGTSLTIQCQVDSQVTMMFWYRQQPGQSLTLIATANQGSEATYESGFVIDKFPISRPNLTFSTLTVSNMSPEDSSIYLCSVDKSGGYTFGSGTRLTVV.

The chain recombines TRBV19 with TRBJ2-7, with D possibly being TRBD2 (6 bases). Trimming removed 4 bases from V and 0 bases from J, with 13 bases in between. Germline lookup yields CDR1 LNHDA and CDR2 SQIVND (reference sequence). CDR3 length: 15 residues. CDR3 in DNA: TGTGCCAGTAGTACGGGGAGGTCCCTCTCCTACGAGCAGTACTTC. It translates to CASSTGRSLSYEQYF.

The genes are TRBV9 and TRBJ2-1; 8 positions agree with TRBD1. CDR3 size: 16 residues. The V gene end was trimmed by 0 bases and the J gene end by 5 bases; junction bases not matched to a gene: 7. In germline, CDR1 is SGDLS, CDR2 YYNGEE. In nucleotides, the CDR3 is TGTGCCAGCAGCGTAGACCCCAGGGGGCACGACAATGAGCAGTTCTTC. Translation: CASSVDPRGHDNEQFF.

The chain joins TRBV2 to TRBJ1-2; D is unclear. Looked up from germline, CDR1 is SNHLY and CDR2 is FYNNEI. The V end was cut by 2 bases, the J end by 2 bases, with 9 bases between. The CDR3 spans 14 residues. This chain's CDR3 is CASSESGQNYGYTF. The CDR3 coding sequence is TGTGCCAGCAGTGAAAGTGGCCAGAACTATGGCTACACCTTC.

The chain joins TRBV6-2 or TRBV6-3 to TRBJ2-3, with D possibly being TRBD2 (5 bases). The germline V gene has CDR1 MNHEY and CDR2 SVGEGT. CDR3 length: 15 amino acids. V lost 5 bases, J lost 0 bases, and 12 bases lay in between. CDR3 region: CASSTRAGSTDTQYF. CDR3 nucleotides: TGTGCCAGCAGTACCCGGGCGGGCAGCACAGATACGCAGTATTTT.

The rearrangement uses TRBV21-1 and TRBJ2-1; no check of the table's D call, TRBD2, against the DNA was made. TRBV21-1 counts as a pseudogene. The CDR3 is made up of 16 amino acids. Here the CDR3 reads CASRIFEGTATNEQFF. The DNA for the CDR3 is TGTGCCAGCAGGATTTTCGAGGGAACCGCGACTAATGAGCAGTTCTTC.

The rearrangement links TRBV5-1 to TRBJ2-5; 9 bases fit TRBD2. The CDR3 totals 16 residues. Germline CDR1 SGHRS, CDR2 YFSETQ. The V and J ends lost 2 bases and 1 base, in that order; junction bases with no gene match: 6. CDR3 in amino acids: CASSFSGGLLQETQYF. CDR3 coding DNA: TGCGCCAGCAGCTTCAGCGGGGGGCTCCTCCAAGAGACCCAGTACTTC. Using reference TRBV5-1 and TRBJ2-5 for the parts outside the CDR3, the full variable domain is KAGVTQTPRYLIKTRGQQVTLSCSPISGHRSVSWYQQTPGQGLQFLFEYFSETQRNKGNFPGRFSGRQFSNSRSEMNVSTLELGDSALYLCASSFSGGLLQETQYFGPGTRLLVL.

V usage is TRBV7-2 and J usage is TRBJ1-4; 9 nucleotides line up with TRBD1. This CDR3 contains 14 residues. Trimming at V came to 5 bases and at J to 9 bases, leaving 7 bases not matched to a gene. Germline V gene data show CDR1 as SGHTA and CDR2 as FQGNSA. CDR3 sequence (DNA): TGTGCCAGCAGCCCCAGGACAGGGGTGAAAAAACTGTTTTTT. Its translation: CASSPRTGVKKLFF. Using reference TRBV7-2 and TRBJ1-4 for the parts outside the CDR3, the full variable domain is GAGVSQSPSNKVTEKGKDVELRCDPISGHTALYWYRQSLGQGLEFLIYFQGNSAPDKSGLPSDRFSAERTGGSVSTLTIQRTQQEDSAVYLCASSPRTGVKKLFFGSGTQLSVL.